This T cell receptor (beta chain) was identified in a study of T-cell reconstitution after alpha-beta-depleted transplantation in children. Library preparation (for TCRbeta) was performed with unique molecular identifiers. TCRdb re-derived calls from the PCR reads in MiXCR, one entry per CDR3 protein. The sample consists of about 170,000 distinct CDR3 sequences, around 10% of them appearing once. Whole-study results and caveats: Where some patients showed high TCRbeta diversity at day 60, it came from recipient T cells and thymic progenitors that had survived. Two months or so post-transplant, alpha-beta T cells reportedly derived from several hundred expanded graft clones. After one year, T-cell counts and TCRbeta diversity mostly came from new T cells.

V was trimmed by 2 bases and J by 0 bases, leaving 18 bases between them. The CDR3 has 18 amino acids. Germline values: CDR1 KGHSH, CDR2 LQKENI. Comments on this clonotype: What it binds is unknown.

The chain couples TRBV18 to TRBJ2-3, with unresolved D. The sequence derives from a boy aged 2 to 10 with acute myeloid leukemia, due to receive a stem cell transplant. The sample consisted of PBMCs, taken before TCRalphabeta/CD19-depleted stem cell transplant. The CDR3 here is CASSPNVPAQSSTDTQYF. Written as DNA, the CDR3 is TGTGCCAGCTCACCAAATGTCCCCGCACAGTCTAGCACAGATACGCAGTATTTT.